A selection of T cell receptor beta chains follows, all from one sample in a study of cytomegalovirus exposure and HLA in healthy donors. Here immunoSEQ multiplex PCR was the method, and the copy in TCRdb shows in-frame clones only, minus some. The top ten clones hold approximately 1.3% of a sample with roughly 100,000 clones, just under 80% of them seen once. The sequenced sample consisted of PBMCs. The receptors come from a man aged 25 to 40 in good health and CMV-seronegative. Each CDR3 is given with its conserved first and last residue. Each record gives: J gene, V gene, clone size, D gene, CDR3 DNA, CDR3 protein. A D gene is named only where the DNA matches it firmly. Where a row states a size, it is once, few, many or the class of an expanded clone; other rows omit it.

J: TRBJ2-7; V: TRBV5-1; size: NA; D: NA; DNA: TGCGCCAGCAGCTCGCCAGGAACTTCCTACGAGCAGTACTTC; CDR3: CASSSPGTSYEQYF
J: TRBJ1-2; V: TRBV19; size: NA; D: NA; DNA: TGTGCCAGTAGACCAAATCAGGATAACTATGGCTACACCTTC; CDR3: CASRPNQDNYGYTF
J: TRBJ1-1; V: TRBV6-1; size: NA; D: NA; DNA: TGTGCCAGCAGTAAAAGGGAGGGGGAGAACACTGAAGCTTTCTTT; CDR3: CASSKREGENTEAFF
J: TRBJ2-7; V: TRBV13; size: NA; D: NA; DNA: TGTGCCAGCAGCTCTCAGGGGAGCTCCTACGAGCAGTACTTC; CDR3: CASSSQGSSYEQYF
J: TRBJ1-1; V: TRBV7-9; size: NA; D: NA; DNA: TGTTCCAGCAGCCCCGCAGGCGTGCAAGCTTTCTTT; CDR3: CSSSPAGVQAFF
J: TRBJ1-1; V: TRBV21-1; size: NA; D: NA; DNA: TGTGCCAGCGCGCAGGGGTCTGAAGCTTTCTTT; CDR3: CASAQGSEAFF
J: TRBJ2-5; V: TRBV19; size: NA; D: NA; DNA: TGTGCCAGTAGTAGGACTCGTCAAGAGACCCAGTACTTC; CDR3: CASSRTRQETQYF
J: TRBJ2-2; V: TRBV19; size: NA; D: NA; DNA: TGTGCCAGTAGAAGTAGTCAATCGAACACCGGGGAGCTGTTTTTT; CDR3: CASRSSQSNTGELFF
J: TRBJ1-1; V: TRBV27; size: NA; D: TRBD1; DNA: TGTGCCAGCAGCTTCCGACAGGGGAACACTGAAGCTTTCTTT; CDR3: CASSFRQGNTEAFF
J: TRBJ2-6; V: TRBV11-3; size: NA; D: TRBD1; DNA: TGTGCCAGCAGCCAACGACAGGGGGCCTCCTCCTCTGGGGCCAACGTCCTGACTTTC; CDR3: CASSQRQGASSSGANVLTF
J: TRBJ2-3; V: TRBV29-1; size: NA; D: TRBD2; DNA: TGCAGCGCGACGGCGGGAGTCACAGATACGCAGTATTTT; CDR3: CSATAGVTDTQYF
J: TRBJ1-4; V: TRBV6-1; size: NA; D: NA; DNA: TGTGCCAGCACCCTGGGACGGGGGAATGAAAAACTGTTTTTT; CDR3: CASTLGRGNEKLFF
J: TRBJ2-7; V: TRBV11-2; size: once; D: TRBD1; DNA: TGTGCCAGCAGCTTAGGAGGACAGGGGGTCTTGGAGCAGTACTTC; CDR3: CASSLGGQGVLEQYF
J: TRBJ2-1; V: TRBV13; size: NA; D: TRBD1; DNA: TGTGCCAGCAGCCGGTCCCGGGACAGGGACAATGAGCAGTTCTTC; CDR3: CASSRSRDRDNEQFF
J: TRBJ1-3; V: TRBV7-2; size: NA; D: NA; DNA: TGTGCCAGCAGCCTGGGCAGTGGAAACACCATATATTTT; CDR3: CASSLGSGNTIYF
J: TRBJ2-7; V: TRBV11-3; size: once; D: TRBD1; DNA: TGTGCCAGCAGCGGCCGACAGGGAAGCGTGGCGGGCTACGAGCAGTACTTC; CDR3: CASSGRQGSVAGYEQYF
J: TRBJ2-1; V: TRBV11-3; size: NA; D: TRBD1; DNA: TGTGCCAGCAGCCCACAGGGGGGACAGAGTTACAATGAGCAGTTCTTC; CDR3: CASSPQGGQSYNEQFF
J: TRBJ2-7; V: TRBV7-2; size: NA; D: TRBD2; DNA: TGTGCCAGCAGCTTAGATTCGGGGGGGCCAACATACGAGCAGTACTTC; CDR3: CASSLDSGGPTYEQYF
J: TRBJ2-7; V: TRBV11-2; size: NA; D: NA; DNA: TGTGCCAGCAGCCGCATTATGGGCGAGCAGTACTTC; CDR3: CASSRIMGEQYF
J: TRBJ1-3; V: TRBV4-1; size: NA; D: NA; DNA: TGCGCCAGCAGCCAAGGGGAGAACAACTCTGGAAACACCATATATTTT; CDR3: CASSQGENNSGNTIYF
J: TRBJ1-2; V: TRBV9; size: NA; D: NA; DNA: TGTGCCAGCAACGCGATTAGAGGCGGCTACACCTTC; CDR3: CASNAIRGGYTF
J: TRBJ2-1; V: TRBV7-7; size: NA; D: NA; DNA: TGTGCTAGCAGCCCACAAACCCGTTACAATGAGCAGTTCTTC; CDR3: CASSPQTRYNEQFF
J: TRBJ2-3; V: TRBV5-5; size: NA; D: NA; DNA: TGTGCCAGCAGCGGAGGGGACGGCGCTAGCACAGATACGCAGTATTTT; CDR3: CASSGGDGASTDTQYF